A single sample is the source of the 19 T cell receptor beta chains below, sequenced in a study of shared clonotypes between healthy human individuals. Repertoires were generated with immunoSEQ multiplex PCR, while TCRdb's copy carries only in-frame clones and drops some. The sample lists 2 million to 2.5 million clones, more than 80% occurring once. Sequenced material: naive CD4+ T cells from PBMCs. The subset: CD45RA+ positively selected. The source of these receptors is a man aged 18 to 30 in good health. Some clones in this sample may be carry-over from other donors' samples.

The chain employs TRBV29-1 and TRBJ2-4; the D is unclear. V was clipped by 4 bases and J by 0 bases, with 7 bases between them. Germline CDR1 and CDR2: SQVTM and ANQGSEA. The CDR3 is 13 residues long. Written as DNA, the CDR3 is TGCAGCGTTGGAGCCCTAGCCAAAAACATTCAGTACTTC. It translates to CSVGALAKNIQYF.

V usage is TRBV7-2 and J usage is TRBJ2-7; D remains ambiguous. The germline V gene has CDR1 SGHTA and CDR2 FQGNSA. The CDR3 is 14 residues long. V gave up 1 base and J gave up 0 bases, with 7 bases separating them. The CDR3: CASSLVGNSYEQYF. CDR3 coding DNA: TGTGCCAGCAGCTTAGTAGGCAACTCCTACGAGCAGTACTTC.

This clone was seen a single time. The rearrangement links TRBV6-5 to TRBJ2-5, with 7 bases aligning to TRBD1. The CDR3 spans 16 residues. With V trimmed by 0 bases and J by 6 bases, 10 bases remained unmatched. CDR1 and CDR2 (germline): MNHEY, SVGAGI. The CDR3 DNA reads TGTGCCAGCAGTTACTCCGGGACAGATGAACGTAAGACCCAGTACTTC. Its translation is CASSYSGTDERKTQYF.

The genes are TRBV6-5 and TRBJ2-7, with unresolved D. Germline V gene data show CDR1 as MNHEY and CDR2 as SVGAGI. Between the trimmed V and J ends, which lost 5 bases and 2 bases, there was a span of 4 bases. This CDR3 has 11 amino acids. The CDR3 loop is CASSIAYEQYF. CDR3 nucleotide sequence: TGTGCCAGCAGTATCGCCTACGAGCAGTACTTC.

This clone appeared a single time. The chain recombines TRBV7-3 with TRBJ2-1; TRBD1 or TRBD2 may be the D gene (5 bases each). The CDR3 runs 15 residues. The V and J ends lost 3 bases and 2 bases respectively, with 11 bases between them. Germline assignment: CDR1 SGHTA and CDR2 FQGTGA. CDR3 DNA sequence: TGTGCCAGCAGCTTCGGGGCTTCTACCTACAATGAGCAGTTCTTC. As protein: CASSFGASTYNEQFF.

Here the CDR3 DNA reads TGTGCCAGTAGTCAAACAGCGAACACCGGGGAGCTGTTTTTT. Translation: CASSQTANTGELFF. The V call is TRBV19, the J call TRBJ2-2; no firm D call. The CDR3 contains 14 residues. V lost 5 bases to trimming and J lost 0 bases, with 7 bases between them. Germline CDR1 is LNHDA and CDR2 is SQIVND (reference sequence).

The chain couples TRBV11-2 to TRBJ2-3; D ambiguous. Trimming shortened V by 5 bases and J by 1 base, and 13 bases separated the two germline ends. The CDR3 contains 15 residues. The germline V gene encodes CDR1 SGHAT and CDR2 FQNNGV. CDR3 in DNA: TGTGCCAGCAGCCGGGCCGGGTTGGGCACAGATACGCAGTATTTT. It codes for CASSRAGLGTDTQYF.

The CDR3 loop reads CASSQEDPGGGSTDTQYF. CDR3 nucleotides: TGCGCCAGCAGCCAAGAAGACCCGGGGGGGGGTAGCACAGATACGCAGTATTTT. The V gene is TRBV4-1, the J gene TRBJ2-3; 8 bases agree with TRBD2. Losses at the gene ends were 0 bases for V and 0 bases for J; bases not matched to a gene: 8. CDR3 length: 18 amino acids. In germline, CDR1 is MGHRA, CDR2 YSYEKL.

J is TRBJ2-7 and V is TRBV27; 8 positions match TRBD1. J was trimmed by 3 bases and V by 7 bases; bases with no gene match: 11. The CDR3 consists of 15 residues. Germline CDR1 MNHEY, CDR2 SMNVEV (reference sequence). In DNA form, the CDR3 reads TGTGCCAGCAACTTGAAGGGCAGGGGGCACTACGAGCAGTACTTC. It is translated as CASNLKGRGHYEQYF.

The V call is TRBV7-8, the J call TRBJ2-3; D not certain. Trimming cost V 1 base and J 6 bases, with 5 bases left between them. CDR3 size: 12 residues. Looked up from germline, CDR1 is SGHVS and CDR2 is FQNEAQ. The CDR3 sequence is CASSLGMDTQYF. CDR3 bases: TGTGCCAGCAGCTTAGGGATGGATACGCAGTATTTT.

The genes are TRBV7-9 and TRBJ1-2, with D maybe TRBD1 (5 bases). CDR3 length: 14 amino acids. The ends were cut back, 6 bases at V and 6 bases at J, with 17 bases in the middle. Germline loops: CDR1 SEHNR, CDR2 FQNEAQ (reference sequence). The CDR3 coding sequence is TGTGCCAGCAGTTTCCCAGACGGAGGGGATGGCTACACCTTC. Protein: CASSFPDGGDGYTF.

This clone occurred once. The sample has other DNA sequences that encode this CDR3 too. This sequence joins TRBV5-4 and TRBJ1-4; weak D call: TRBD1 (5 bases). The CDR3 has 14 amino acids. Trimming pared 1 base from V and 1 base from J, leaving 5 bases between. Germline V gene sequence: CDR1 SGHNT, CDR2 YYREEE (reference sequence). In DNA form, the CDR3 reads TGTGCCAGCAGCTTGAGGGGAACTAATGAAAAACTGTTTTTT. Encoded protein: CASSLRGTNEKLFF.

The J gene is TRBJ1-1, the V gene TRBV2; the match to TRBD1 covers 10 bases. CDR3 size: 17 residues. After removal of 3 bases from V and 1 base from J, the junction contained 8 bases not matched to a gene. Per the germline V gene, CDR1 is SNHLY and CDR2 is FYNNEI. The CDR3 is CASSDLRDRGQNTEAFF. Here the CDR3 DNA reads TGTGCCAGCAGTGATCTCCGGGACAGGGGTCAGAACACTGAAGCTTTCTTT.

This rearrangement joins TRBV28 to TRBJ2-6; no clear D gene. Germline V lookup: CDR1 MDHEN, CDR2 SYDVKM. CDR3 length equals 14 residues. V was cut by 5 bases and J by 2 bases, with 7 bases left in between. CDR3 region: CASSAAPGANVLTF. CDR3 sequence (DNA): TGTGCCAGCAGTGCTGCACCTGGGGCCAACGTCCTGACTTTC.

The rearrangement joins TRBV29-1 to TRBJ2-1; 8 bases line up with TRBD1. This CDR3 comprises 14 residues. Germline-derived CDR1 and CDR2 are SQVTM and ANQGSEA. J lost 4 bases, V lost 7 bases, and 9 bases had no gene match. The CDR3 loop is CSAGGTGVYNEQFF. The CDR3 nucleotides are TGCAGCGCTGGCGGGACAGGAGTATACAATGAGCAGTTCTTC.

As DNA, the CDR3 is TGTGCCAGCAGTGTTTGGCCTACAGGGGGCGCCCCTGGGGCCAACGTCCTGACTTTC. Translating it yields CASSVWPTGGAPGANVLTF. The chain uses TRBV6-1 and TRBJ2-6; TRBD1 matches at 9 bases. This CDR3 region has 19 residues. Germline V gene lookup returns CDR1 MNHNS and CDR2 SASEGT. V was clipped by 4 bases and J by 2 bases; unmatched bases: 12.

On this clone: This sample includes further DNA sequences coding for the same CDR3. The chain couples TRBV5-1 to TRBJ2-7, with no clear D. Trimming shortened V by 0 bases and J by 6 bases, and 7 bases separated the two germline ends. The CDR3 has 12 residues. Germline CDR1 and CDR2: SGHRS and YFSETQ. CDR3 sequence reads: CASSLGVSEQYF. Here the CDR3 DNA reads TGCGCCAGCAGCTTGGGCGTCTCCGAGCAGTACTTC.

This CDR3 reads CASRLKGQGDYEQYF. For the CDR3, the DNA is TGTGCCAGTAGACTCAAAGGGCAGGGGGACTACGAGCAGTACTTC. The chain employs TRBV19 and TRBJ2-7; 7 positions agree with TRBD1. This CDR3 is 15 amino acids long. The trim removed 6 bases at V and 3 bases at J, leaving 11 bases unmatched. Germline CDR1 LNHDA, CDR2 SQIVND (reference sequence). Based on the CDR3 plus reference TRBV19 and TRBJ2-7, the full variable domain is DGGITQSPKYLFRKEGQNVTLSCEQNLNHDAMYWYRQDPGQGLRLIYYSQIVNDFQKGDIAEGYSVSREKKESFPLTVTSAQKNPTAFYLCASRLKGQGDYEQYFGPGTRLTVT.

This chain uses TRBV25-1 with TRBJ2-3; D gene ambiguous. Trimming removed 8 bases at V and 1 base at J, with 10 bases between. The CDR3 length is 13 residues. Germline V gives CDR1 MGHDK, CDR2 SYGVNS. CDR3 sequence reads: CASAPYGTDTQYF. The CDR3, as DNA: TGTGCCAGCGCCCCTTACGGCACAGATACGCAGTATTTT.